These 27 T cell receptor beta chains originate from one sample sequenced in a study of shared clonotypes between healthy human individuals. Here immunoSEQ multiplex PCR was the method, and the copy in TCRdb shows in-frame clones only, minus some. Found here are about 480,000 clones, less than 85% of them singletons; the top ten hold approximately 12%. The sequencing input was PBMCs. These receptors came from a woman aged 35 to 49 in good health. Some clones in this sample may be carry-over from other donors' samples.

The chain combines TRBV11-2 with TRBJ2-2; either TRBD1 or TRBD2 may fit D (6 bases each). The V end lost 2 bases, the J end lost 4 bases, and 11 bases lay between the germline ends. The CDR3 length is 15 residues. The germline gives CDR1 SGHAT, CDR2 FQNNGV. The CDR3 reads CASSLPTGATGELFF. CDR3 DNA: TGTGCCAGCAGCTTACCTACGGGGGCCACCGGGGAGCTGTTTTTT. Complete variable domain (other parts from reference TRBV11-2 and TRBJ2-2): EAGVAQSPRYKIIEKRQSVAFWCNPISGHATLYWYQQILGQGPKLLIQFQNNGVVDDSQLPKDRFSAERLKGVDSTLKIQPAKLEDSAVYLCASSLPTGATGELFFGEGSRLTVL.

The genes are TRBV18 and TRBJ1-2; TRBD1 aligns across 8 bases. CDR1 KGHSH and CDR2 LQKENI come from the germline V gene. This CDR3 has 19 amino acids. V was clipped by 2 bases and J by 4 bases; unmatched bases: 18. In DNA form, the CDR3 reads TGTGCCAGCTCACCATTAAAGGTTGTTCCGGGGACAGGCGGCTATGGCTACACCTTC. This gives the protein CASSPLKVVPGTGGYGYTF. Supplemented by reference TRBV18 and TRBJ1-2, the full variable domain reads NAGVMQNPRHLVRRRGQEARLRCSPMKGHSHVYWYRQLPEEGLKFMVYLQKENIIDESGMPKERFSAEFPKEGPSILRIQQVVRGDSAAYFCASSPLKVVPGTGGYGYTFGSGTRLTVV.

A single count supports this clone. The chain uses TRBV5-1 and TRBJ2-1, with 13 positions matching TRBD2. V trimming: 0 bases; J trimming: 6 bases; junction bases outside the gene matches: 6. Germline CDR1 and CDR2: SGHRS and YFSETQ. The CDR3 consists of 17 residues. CDR3 residues: CASSLAGTSGIFNEQFF. The CDR3 DNA reads TGCGCCAGCAGCTTGGCCGGGACTAGCGGGATTTTCAATGAGCAGTTCTTC.

The chain joins TRBV18 to TRBJ2-2, with TRBD1 as a possible D gene (6 bases). Germline CDR1 is KGHSH and CDR2 is LQKENI. This CDR3 is 17 amino acids long. Trimming removed 5 bases from V and 1 base from J, with 17 bases in between. The CDR3 spells CASSLELLGQNTGELFF. CDR3 coding DNA: TGTGCCAGCTCATTAGAACTCTTGGGACAGAACACCGGGGAGCTGTTTTTT.

The chain joins TRBV28 to TRBJ1-5, with D perhaps TRBD1 (5 bases). This CDR3 is built from 19 residues. Germline values: CDR1 MDHEN, CDR2 SYDVKM. Trimming stripped 7 bases from V and 0 bases from J, with 25 bases between. The CDR3 DNA follows: TGTGCCAGCACCCTAGGGGCCTTGAGGGGTGCGGATAGCAATCAGCCCCAGCATTTT. Translating it yields CASTLGALRGADSNQPQHF.

The J gene is TRBJ2-2, the V gene TRBV11-2, with D unresolved. The CDR3 totals 15 residues. Deletions cut 2 bases from V and 3 bases from J, with 10 bases between. Germline CDR1 is SGHAT and CDR2 is FQNNGV. The chain's CDR3 is CASSLSGPDTGELFF. CDR3 nucleotides: TGTGCCAGCAGCTTATCAGGACCAGACACCGGGGAGCTGTTTTTT.

Here the CDR3 reads CASTGLSSGANVLTF. CDR3 nucleotide sequence: TGTGCCAGCACTGGTCTGAGCTCTGGGGCCAACGTCCTGACTTTC. This chain uses TRBV2 with TRBJ2-6; D is unresolved. The CDR3 extends over 15 amino acids. Germline lookup yields CDR1 SNHLY and CDR2 FYNNEI. The V gene lost 7 bases and the J gene lost 0 bases, with 10 bases spanning the gap.

The chain joins TRBV7-2 to TRBJ2-1; D gene ambiguous. The CDR3 length is 12 residues. The germline V and J ends were trimmed by 1 base and 10 bases, with 8 bases remaining between them. Germline lookup yields CDR1 SGHTA and CDR2 FQGNSA. The DNA for the CDR3 is TGTGCCAGCAGCTTAGATATCGGCGAGCAGTTCTTC. Residues: CASSLDIGEQFF.

This clone appeared a few times. This chain joins TRBV28 and TRBJ2-1; maybe TRBD2 (6 bases). Germline loops: CDR1 MDHEN, CDR2 SYDVKM. V was clipped by 5 bases and J by 6 bases, with 17 bases between them. The CDR3 is made up of 15 amino acids. The CDR3 coding sequence is TGTGCCAGCAGTGCGGGACGAACCGAGGTCAATGAGCAGTTCTTC. This encodes CASSAGRTEVNEQFF.

The chain uses TRBV7-9 and TRBJ2-2; D is unresolved. The CDR3 is made up of 14 amino acids. Germline values: CDR1 SEHNR, CDR2 FQNEAQ (reference sequence). V was cut by 4 bases and J by 3 bases, with 9 bases left in between. CDR3 protein: CASSSRSYTGELFF. The CDR3 DNA reads as TGTGCCAGCAGCTCTAGAAGTTACACCGGGGAGCTGTTTTTT.

The chain couples TRBV14 to TRBJ2-1, with D hard to call. The CDR3 is made up of 13 amino acids. Germline CDR1 SGHDN, CDR2 FVKESK. The V gene lost 2 bases and the J gene lost 3 bases, with 5 bases spanning the gap. The CDR3 bases are TGTGCCAGCAGCCAATGGATCTACAATGAGCAGTTCTTC. Protein sequence: CASSQWIYNEQFF.

This rearrangement joins TRBV27 to TRBJ2-1, with 9 bases that match TRBD2. Germline V CDR1 and CDR2: MNHEY, SMNVEV (reference sequence). CDR3 length: 18 residues. V lost 0 bases, J lost 0 bases, and 6 bases stayed unmatched. The CDR3, as DNA: TGTGCCAGCAGTTTATCGGTTAGCGGGAGTAGCTCCTACAATGAGCAGTTCTTC. Translating gives CASSLSVSGSSSYNEQFF.

This clone occurred once. The DNA for the CDR3 is TGTGCCAGCAGTGGAGGAGGGGGGAGGGTGAAGATTGAAGCTTTCTTT. Translated: CASSGGGGRVKIEAFF. This chain links TRBV6-1 with TRBJ1-1, with D perhaps matching TRBD1 (6 bases). The CDR3 covers 16 residues. Germline V lookup: CDR1 MNHNS, CDR2 SASEGT. V lost 4 bases and J 7 bases, leaving 22 bases between the germline ends.

The chain has TRBV6-1 and TRBJ1-2; D perhaps matches TRBD1 (5 bases). Germline V gene sequence: CDR1 MNHNS, CDR2 SASEGT. The CDR3 spans 14 residues. V gave up 5 bases and J gave up 4 bases, with 14 bases separating them. The CDR3 DNA follows: TGTGCCAGCAGTCCCGGGACCGAGGGCTATGGCTACACCTTC. The encoded protein is CASSPGTEGYGYTF.

The chain has TRBV7-8 and TRBJ2-2, with TRBD2 identical over 7 bases. Germline CDR1 is SGHVS and CDR2 is FQNEAQ. The CDR3 is 16 amino acids. The V gene end was trimmed by 2 bases and the J gene end by 2 bases; junction bases not matched to a gene: 5. For the CDR3, the DNA is TGTGCCAGCAGCTTAAACGGCGGGAGAAACACCGGGGAGCTGTTTTTT. This encodes CASSLNGGRNTGELFF.

This chain uses TRBV28 with TRBJ1-5; D is undetermined. This CDR3 spans 14 amino acids. Between the trimmed V and J ends, which lost 7 bases and 2 bases, there was a span of 12 bases. CDR1 and CDR2 (germline): MDHEN, SYDVKM. CDR3 region: CASKPQLGNQPQHF. The CDR3 DNA reads TGTGCCAGCAAGCCACAATTGGGCAATCAGCCCCAGCATTTT.

This rearrangement joins TRBV7-9 to TRBJ2-3, with unresolved D. The CDR3 length is 12 residues. Germline CDR1 reads SEHNR; CDR2 reads FQNEAQ (reference sequence). V was shortened by 5 bases and J by 1 base, with 4 bases between the two germline ends. The CDR3 DNA is TGTGCCAGCAGCCCAGGCACAGATACGCAGTATTTT. It translates to CASSPGTDTQYF.

The chain links TRBV29-1 to TRBJ2-7, with a weak D call TRBD2 (6 bases). Trimming took off 4 bases at V and 5 bases at J, with 12 bases between the two ends. The germline V gene encodes CDR1 SQVTM and CDR2 ANQGSEA. This CDR3 region has 12 residues. DNA of the CDR3: TGCAGCGTTGGGGGGGATATCGACGAGCAGTACTTC. Its translation is CSVGGDIDEQYF.

A remark on this clone: This CDR3 is also generated by other DNA sequences in the sample. This chain links TRBV28 with TRBJ2-5; a weak D match, TRBD2 (5 bases). From germline, CDR1 is MDHEN and CDR2 SYDVKM. This CDR3 region has 16 residues. The V gene lost 6 bases and the J gene lost 5 bases, with 22 bases spanning the gap. The CDR3 loop is CASSLPEGGRGETQYF. For the CDR3, the DNA is TGTGCCAGCAGCTTACCCGAAGGCGGTCGGGGTGAGACCCAGTACTTC.

This rearrangement joins TRBV11-2 to TRBJ1-1; tentatively, D is TRBD1 (5 bases). V lost 5 bases, J lost 4 bases, and 20 bases lay in between. The CDR3 spans 16 residues. From germline, CDR1 is SGHAT and CDR2 FQNNGV. The CDR3: CASSPLRGSGVTEAFF. The DNA of the CDR3 is TGTGCCAGCAGCCCGCTGAGGGGAAGCGGTGTCACTGAAGCTTTCTTT.

J is TRBJ2-5 and V is TRBV2; D call uncertain. The CDR3 covers 15 residues. Germline V gene data show CDR1 as SNHLY and CDR2 as FYNNEI. V was shortened by 3 bases and J by 5 bases, with 16 bases between the two germline ends. CDR3 DNA: TGTGCCAGCAGTGAGGAAAGCGTAAGTCCCGAGACCCAGTACTTC. Encoded protein: CASSEESVSPETQYF.

The chain has TRBV19 and TRBJ2-2, with 7 bases that match TRBD1. Unmatched junction bases numbered 11, after V lost 6 bases and J lost 1 base. CDR3 length equals 17 residues. The germline gives CDR1 LNHDA, CDR2 SQIVND (reference sequence). This CDR3 is CASRPIPGQKNTGELFF. In nucleotides, the CDR3 is TGTGCCAGTAGGCCTATACCGGGACAGAAGAACACCGGGGAGCTGTTTTTT. The full variable domain, its missing parts supplied by reference TRBV19 and TRBJ2-2, is DGGITQSPKYLFRKEGQNVTLSCEQNLNHDAMYWYRQDPGQGLRLIYYSQIVNDFQKGDIAEGYSVSREKKESFPLTVTSAQKNPTAFYLCASRPIPGQKNTGELFFGEGSRLTVL.

V gene TRBV7-6 combines with J gene TRBJ2-3; D is uncertain. The length of the CDR3 is 14 residues. The ends were cut back, 3 bases at V and 0 bases at J, with 7 bases in the middle. Germline-derived CDR1 and CDR2 are SGHVS and FNYEAQ. This chain's CDR3 is CASSFKRSTDTQYF. In DNA form, the CDR3 reads TGTGCCAGCAGCTTCAAACGCAGCACAGATACGCAGTATTTT.

The table lists this clone with a count of one. This rearrangement joins TRBV18 to TRBJ2-5, with 9 bases that match TRBD2. Germline CDR1 KGHSH, CDR2 LQKENI. With V trimmed by 6 bases and J by 3 bases, 5 bases remained unmatched. The CDR3 totals 14 residues. The CDR3 nucleotides are TGTGCCAGCTCTCGACTAGCGGACGAAGAGACCCAGTACTTC. Amino acid sequence: CASSRLADEETQYF.

V usage is TRBV27 and J usage is TRBJ2-5, with D perhaps matching TRBD1 (5 bases). The CDR3 contains 13 residues. Trimming pared 5 bases from V and 2 bases from J, leaving 9 bases between. Germline CDR1 MNHEY, CDR2 SMNVEV (reference sequence). CDR3 region: CASSRDRQETQYF. CDR3 DNA sequence: TGTGCCAGCAGTCGAGACAGACAAGAGACCCAGTACTTC.

The chain has TRBV15 and TRBJ1-2; D call uncertain. The CDR3 extends over 12 amino acids. Germline lookup yields CDR1 LNHNV and CDR2 YYDKDF (reference sequence). The V gene lost 3 bases and the J gene lost 4 bases, with 6 bases spanning the gap. The CDR3 region has the DNA TGTGCCACCAGCAGGGACCGCTATGGCTACACCTTC. Its translation is CATSRDRYGYTF.

In this sample, this clone turned up a few times. The chain recombines TRBV6-5 with TRBJ2-7; 9 bases line up with TRBD1. Looked up from germline, CDR1 is MNHEY and CDR2 is SVGAGI. V was pared by 8 bases and J by 1 base, with 9 bases of the junction left unmatched. This CDR3 spans 15 amino acids. The CDR3 spells CASAYTGTGSYEQYF. The CDR3 bases are TGTGCCAGCGCCTACACCGGGACAGGGTCCTACGAGCAGTACTTC.